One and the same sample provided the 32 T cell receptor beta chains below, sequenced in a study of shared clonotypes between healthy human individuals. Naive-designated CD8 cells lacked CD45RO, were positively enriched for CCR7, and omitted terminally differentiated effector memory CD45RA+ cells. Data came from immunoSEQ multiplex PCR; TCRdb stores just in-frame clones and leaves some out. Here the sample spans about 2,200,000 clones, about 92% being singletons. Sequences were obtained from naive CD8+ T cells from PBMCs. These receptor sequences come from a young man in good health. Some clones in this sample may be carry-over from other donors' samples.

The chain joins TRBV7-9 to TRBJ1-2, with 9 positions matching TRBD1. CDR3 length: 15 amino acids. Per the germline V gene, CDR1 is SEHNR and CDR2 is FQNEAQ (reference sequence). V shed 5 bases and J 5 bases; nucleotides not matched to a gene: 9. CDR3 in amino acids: CASSVPGQGKYGYTF. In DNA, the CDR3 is TGTGCCAGCAGCGTCCCGGGACAGGGAAAATATGGCTACACCTTC.

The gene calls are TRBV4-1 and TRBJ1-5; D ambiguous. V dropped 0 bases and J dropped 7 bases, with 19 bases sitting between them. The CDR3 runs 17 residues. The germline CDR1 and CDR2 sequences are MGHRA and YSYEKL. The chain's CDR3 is CASSQDLTRTGWQPQHF. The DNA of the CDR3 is TGCGCCAGCAGCCAAGATCTTACTAGGACTGGGTGGCAGCCCCAGCATTTT.

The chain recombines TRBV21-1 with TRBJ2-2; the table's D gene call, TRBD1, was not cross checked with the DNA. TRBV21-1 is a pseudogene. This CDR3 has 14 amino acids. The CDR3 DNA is TGTGCCAGCAAAATCAGGGGGCGTGCCGGGGAGCTGTTTTTT. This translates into CASKIRGRAGELFF.

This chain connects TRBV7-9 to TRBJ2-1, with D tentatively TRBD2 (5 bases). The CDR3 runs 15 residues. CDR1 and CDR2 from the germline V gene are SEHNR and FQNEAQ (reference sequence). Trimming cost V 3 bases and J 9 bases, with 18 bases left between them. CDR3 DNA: TGTGCCAGCAGCTTTAGAGCGAGGGAGTTTGGTGAGCAGTTCTTC. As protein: CASSFRAREFGEQFF. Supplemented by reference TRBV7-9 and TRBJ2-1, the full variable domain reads DTGVSQNPRHKITKRGQNVTFRCDPISEHNRLYWYRQTLGQGPEFLTYFQNEAQLEKSRLLSDRFSAERPKGSFSTLEIQRTEQGDSAMYLCASSFRAREFGEQFFGPGTRLTVL.

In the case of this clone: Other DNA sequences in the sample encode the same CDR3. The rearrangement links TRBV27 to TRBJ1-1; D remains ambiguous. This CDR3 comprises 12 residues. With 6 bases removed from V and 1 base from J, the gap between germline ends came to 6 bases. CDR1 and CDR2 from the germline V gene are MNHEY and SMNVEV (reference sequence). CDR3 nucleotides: TGTGCCAGCAGCCGGGGGAACACTGAAGCTTTCTTT. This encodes CASSRGNTEAFF.

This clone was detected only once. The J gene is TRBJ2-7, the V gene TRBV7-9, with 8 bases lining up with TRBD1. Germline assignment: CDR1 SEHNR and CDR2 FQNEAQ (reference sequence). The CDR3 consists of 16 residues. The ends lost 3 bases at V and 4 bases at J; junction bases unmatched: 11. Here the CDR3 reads CASSFSVRDRIYEQYF. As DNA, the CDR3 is TGTGCCAGCAGCTTCTCCGTTCGGGACAGGATATACGAGCAGTACTTC.

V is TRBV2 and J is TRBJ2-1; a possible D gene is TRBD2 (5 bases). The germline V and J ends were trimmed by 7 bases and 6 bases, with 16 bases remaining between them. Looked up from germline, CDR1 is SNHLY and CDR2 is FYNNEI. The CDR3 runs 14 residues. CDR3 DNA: TGTGCCAGCACGGGGATGGGTTACTCCAATGAGCAGTTCTTC. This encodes CASTGMGYSNEQFF.

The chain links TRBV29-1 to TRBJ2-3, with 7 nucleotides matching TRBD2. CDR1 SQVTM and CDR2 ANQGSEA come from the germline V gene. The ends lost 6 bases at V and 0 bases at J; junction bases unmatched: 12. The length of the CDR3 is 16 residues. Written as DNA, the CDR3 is TGCAGCGTCGAGGTCATTAGTAGCGGGAGCACAGATACGCAGTATTTT. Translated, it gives CSVEVISSGSTDTQYF.

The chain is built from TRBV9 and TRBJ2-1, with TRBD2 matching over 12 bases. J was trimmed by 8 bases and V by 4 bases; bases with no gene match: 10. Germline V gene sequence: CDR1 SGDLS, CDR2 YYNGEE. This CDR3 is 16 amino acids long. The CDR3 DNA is TGTGCCAGCAGCACCGGACTAGCGGGATTCTTGGATGAGCAGTTCTTC. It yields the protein CASSTGLAGFLDEQFF.

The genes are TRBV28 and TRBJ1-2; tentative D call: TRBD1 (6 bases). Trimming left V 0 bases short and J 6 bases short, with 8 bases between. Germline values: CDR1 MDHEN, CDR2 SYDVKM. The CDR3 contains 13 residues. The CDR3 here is CASSLWSGDGYTF. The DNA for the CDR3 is TGTGCCAGCAGTTTATGGTCAGGGGATGGCTACACCTTC.

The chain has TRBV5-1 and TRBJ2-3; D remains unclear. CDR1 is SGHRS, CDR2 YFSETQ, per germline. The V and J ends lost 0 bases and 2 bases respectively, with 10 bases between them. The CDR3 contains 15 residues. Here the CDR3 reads CASSLDSLNTDTQYF. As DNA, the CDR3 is TGCGCCAGCAGCTTGGACAGCTTGAACACAGATACGCAGTATTTT. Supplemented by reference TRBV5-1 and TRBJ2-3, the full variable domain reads KAGVTQTPRYLIKTRGQQVTLSCSPISGHRSVSWYQQTPGQGLQFLFEYFSETQRNKGNFPGRFSGRQFSNSRSEMNVSTLELGDSALYLCASSLDSLNTDTQYFGPGTRLTVL.

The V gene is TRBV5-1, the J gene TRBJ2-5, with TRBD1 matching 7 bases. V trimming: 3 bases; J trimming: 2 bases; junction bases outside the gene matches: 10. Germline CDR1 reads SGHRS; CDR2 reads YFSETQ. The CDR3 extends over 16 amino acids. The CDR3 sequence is CASSSTRTGYQETQYF. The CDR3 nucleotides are TGCGCCAGCAGCTCAACCCGGACAGGTTATCAAGAGACCCAGTACTTC.

As DNA, the CDR3 is TGTGCCAGCAGTCAGCGTAAGGGGGCCGGGGAGCTGTTTTTT. Its protein product is CASSQRKGAGELFF. J is TRBJ2-2 and V is TRBV27; tentative D call: TRBD1 (6 bases). V dropped 5 bases and J dropped 6 bases, with 13 bases sitting between them. The CDR3 spans 14 residues. CDR1 and CDR2 (germline): MNHEY, SMNVEV (reference sequence).

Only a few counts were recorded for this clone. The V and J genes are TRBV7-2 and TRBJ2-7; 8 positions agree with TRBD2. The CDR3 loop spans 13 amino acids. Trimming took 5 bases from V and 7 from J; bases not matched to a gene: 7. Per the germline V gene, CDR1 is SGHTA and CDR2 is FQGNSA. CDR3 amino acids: CASSPISGEEQYF. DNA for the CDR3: TGTGCCAGCAGCCCGATTAGCGGGGAGGAGCAGTACTTC.

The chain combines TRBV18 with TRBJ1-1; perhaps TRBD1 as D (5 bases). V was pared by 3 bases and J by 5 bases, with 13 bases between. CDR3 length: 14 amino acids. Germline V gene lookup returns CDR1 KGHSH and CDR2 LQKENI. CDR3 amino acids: CASSPGAGTTEAFF. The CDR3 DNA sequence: TGTGCCAGCTCACCCGGGGCCGGAACGACTGAAGCTTTCTTT.

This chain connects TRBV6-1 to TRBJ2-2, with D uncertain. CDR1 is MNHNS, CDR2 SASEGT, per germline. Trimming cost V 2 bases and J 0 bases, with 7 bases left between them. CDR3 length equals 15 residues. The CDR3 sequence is CASSEPEPNTGELFF. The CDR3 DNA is TGTGCCAGCAGTGAACCAGAGCCGAACACCGGGGAGCTGTTTTTT.

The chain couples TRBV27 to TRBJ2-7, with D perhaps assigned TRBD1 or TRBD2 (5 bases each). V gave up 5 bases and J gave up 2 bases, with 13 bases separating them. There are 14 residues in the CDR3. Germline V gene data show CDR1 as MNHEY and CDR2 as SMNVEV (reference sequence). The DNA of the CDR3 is TGTGCCAGCAGTCAGGGTGCACTAGCCTACGAGCAGTACTTC. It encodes CASSQGALAYEQYF.

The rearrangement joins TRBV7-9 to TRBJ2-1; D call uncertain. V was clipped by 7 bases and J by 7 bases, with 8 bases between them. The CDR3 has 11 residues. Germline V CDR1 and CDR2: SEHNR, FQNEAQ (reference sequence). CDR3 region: CASMPFNEQFF. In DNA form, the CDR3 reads TGTGCCAGCATGCCCTTTAATGAGCAGTTCTTC.

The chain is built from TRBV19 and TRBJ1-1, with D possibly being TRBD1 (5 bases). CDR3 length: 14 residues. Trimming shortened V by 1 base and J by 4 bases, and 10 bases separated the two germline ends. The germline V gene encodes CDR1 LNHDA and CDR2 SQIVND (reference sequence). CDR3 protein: CASSIGPGPTEAFF. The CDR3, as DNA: TGTGCCAGTAGTATAGGCCCGGGGCCCACTGAAGCTTTCTTT.

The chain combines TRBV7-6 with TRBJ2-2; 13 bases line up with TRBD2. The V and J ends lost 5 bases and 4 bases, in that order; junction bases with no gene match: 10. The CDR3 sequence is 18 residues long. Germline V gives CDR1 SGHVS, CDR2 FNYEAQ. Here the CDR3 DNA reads TGTGCCAGCAGCGCCGGACTAGCGGGAGCGGAGGGCACCGGGGAGCTGTTTTTT. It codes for CASSAGLAGAEGTGELFF.

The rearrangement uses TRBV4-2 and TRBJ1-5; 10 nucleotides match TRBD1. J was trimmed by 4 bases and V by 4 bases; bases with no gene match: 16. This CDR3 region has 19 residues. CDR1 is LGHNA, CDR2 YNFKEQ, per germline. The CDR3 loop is CASSPLAVDRGLGNQPQHF. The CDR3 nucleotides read TGTGCCAGCAGCCCCCTAGCGGTAGACAGGGGGCTAGGGAATCAGCCCCAGCATTTT.

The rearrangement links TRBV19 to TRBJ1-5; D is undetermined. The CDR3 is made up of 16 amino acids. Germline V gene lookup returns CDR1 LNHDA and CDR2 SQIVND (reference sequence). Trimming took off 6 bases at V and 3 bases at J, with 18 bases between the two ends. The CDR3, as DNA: TGTGCCAGTAGCGGTTGGAGGGCAGACCCCAATCAGCCCCAGCATTTT. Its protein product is CASSGWRADPNQPQHF.

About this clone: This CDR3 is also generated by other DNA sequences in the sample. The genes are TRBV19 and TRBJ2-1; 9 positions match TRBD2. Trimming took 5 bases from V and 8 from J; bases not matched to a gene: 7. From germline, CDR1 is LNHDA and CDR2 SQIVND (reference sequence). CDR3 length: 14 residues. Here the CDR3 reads CASSPRLAVDEQFF. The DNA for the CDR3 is TGTGCCAGTAGTCCTAGACTAGCGGTAGATGAGCAGTTCTTC.

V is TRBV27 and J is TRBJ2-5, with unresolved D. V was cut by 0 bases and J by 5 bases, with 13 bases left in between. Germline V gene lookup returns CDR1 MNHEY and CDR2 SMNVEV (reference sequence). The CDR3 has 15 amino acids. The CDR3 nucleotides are TGTGCCAGCAGTTTATCCTGGGGATCCTCGGAGACCCAGTACTTC. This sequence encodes CASSLSWGSSETQYF.

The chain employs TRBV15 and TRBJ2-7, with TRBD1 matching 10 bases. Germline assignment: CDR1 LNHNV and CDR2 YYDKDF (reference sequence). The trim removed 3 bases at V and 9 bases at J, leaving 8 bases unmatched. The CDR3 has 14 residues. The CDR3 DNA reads TGTGCCACCAGCAGCTCCGGGACAGGGGTCGGGCAGTACTTC. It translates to CATSSSGTGVGQYF. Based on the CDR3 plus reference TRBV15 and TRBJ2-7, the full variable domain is DAMVIQNPRYQVTQFGKPVTLSCSQTLNHNVMYWYQQKSSQAPKLLFHYYDKDFNNEADTPDNFQSRRPNTSFCFLDIRSPGLGDTAMYLCATSSSGTGVGQYFGPGTRLTVT.

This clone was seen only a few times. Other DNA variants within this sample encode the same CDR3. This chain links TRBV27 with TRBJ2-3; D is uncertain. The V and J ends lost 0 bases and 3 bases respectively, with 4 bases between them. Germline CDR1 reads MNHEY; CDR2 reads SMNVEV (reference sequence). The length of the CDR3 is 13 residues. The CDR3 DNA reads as TGTGCCAGCAGTTTATCGTGGACAGATACGCAGTATTTT. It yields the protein CASSLSWTDTQYF.

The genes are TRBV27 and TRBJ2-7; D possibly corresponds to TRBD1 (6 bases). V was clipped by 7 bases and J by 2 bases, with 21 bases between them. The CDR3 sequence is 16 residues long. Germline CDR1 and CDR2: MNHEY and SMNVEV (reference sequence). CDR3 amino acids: CASTPSAGDLPYEQYF. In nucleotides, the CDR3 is TGTGCCAGCACCCCATCCGCAGGGGACCTACCCTACGAGCAGTACTTC.

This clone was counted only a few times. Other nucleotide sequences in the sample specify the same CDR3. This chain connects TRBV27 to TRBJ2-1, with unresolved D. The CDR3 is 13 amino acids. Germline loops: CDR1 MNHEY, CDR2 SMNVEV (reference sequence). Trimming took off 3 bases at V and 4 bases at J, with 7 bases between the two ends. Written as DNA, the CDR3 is TGTGCCAGCAGTTTTGCTACTTACAATGAGCAGTTCTTC. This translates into CASSFATYNEQFF.

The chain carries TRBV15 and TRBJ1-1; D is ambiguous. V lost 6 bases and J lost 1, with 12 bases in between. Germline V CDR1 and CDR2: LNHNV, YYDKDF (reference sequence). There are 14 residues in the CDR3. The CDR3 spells CATRPTDENTEAFF. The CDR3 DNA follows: TGTGCCACCAGACCCACGGACGAGAACACTGAAGCTTTCTTT.

The CDR3, as DNA: TGTGCCAGTAGTATAAGGGCACTAGCGTGGGATACGCAGTATTTT. It translates to CASSIRALAWDTQYF. This chain links TRBV19 with TRBJ2-3; 7 bases align to TRBD2. The CDR3 has 15 residues. V gave up 2 bases and J gave up 6 bases; unmatched junction bases: 8. Germline V gene data show CDR1 as LNHDA and CDR2 as SQIVND (reference sequence).

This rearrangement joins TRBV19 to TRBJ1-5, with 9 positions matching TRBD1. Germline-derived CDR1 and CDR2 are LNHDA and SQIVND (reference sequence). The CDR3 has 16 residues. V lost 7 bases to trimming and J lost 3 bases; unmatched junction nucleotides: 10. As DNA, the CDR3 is TGTGCCAGTACTCCCTGGGGGGACAGGGACAATCAGCCCCAGCATTTT. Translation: CASTPWGDRDNQPQHF. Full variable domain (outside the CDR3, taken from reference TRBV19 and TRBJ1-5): DGGITQSPKYLFRKEGQNVTLSCEQNLNHDAMYWYRQDPGQGLRLIYYSQIVNDFQKGDIAEGYSVSREKKESFPLTVTSAQKNPTAFYLCASTPWGDRDNQPQHFGDGTRLSIL.

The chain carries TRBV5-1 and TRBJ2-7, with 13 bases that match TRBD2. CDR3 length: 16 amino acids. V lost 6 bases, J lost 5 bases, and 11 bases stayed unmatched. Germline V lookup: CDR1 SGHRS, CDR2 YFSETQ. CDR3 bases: TGCGCCAGCAACCTAAGACTAGCGGGAGGATTCAACGAGCAGTACTTC. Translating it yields CASNLRLAGGFNEQYF. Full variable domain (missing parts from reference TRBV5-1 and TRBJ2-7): KAGVTQTPRYLIKTRGQQVTLSCSPISGHRSVSWYQQTPGQGLQFLFEYFSETQRNKGNFPGRFSGRQFSNSRSEMNVSTLELGDSALYLCASNLRLAGGFNEQYFGPGTRLTVT.